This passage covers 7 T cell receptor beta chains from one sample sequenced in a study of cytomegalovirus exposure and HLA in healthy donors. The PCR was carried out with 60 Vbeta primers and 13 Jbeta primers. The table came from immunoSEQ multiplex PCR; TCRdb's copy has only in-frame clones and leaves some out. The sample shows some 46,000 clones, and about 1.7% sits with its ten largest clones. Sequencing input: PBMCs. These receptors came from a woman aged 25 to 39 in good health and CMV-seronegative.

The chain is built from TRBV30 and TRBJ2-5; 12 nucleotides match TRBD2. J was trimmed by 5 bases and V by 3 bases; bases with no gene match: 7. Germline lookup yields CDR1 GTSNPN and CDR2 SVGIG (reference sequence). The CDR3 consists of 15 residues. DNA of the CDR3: TGTGCCTGGAGCCACGGACTAGCGGGAACCGAGACCCAGTACTTC. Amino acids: CAWSHGLAGTETQYF.

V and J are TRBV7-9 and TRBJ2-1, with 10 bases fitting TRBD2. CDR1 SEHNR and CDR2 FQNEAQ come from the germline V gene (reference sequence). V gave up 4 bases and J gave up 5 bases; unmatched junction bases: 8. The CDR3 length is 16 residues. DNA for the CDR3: TGTGCCAGCAGCTCAAAGCGGGAGGGCCTCGACAATGAGCAGTTCTTC. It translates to CASSSKREGLDNEQFF.

The CDR3 DNA follows: TGCGCCAGCAGCCAAGGGACAGGGTTCAGCGGGGTTCCCGACAATGAGCAGTTCTTC. It is translated as CASSQGTGFSGVPDNEQFF. The chain links TRBV4-1 to TRBJ2-1, with a tentative D call TRBD1 (8 bases). CDR1 is MGHRA and CDR2 is YSYEKL in the germline V gene. V was cut by 1 base and J by 5 bases, with 24 bases left in between. CDR3 length: 19 residues.

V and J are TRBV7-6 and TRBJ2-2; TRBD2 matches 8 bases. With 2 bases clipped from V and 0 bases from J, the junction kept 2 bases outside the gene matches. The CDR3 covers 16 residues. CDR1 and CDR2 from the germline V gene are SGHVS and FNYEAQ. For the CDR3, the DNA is TGTGCCAGCAGCTTAAATAGCGGGGCGAACACCGGGGAGCTGTTTTTT. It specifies CASSLNSGANTGELFF.

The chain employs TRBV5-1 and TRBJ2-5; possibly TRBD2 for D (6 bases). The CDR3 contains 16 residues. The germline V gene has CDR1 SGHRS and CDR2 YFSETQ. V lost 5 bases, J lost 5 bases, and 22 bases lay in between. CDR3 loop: CASSPSGPPGEETQYF. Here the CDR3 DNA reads TGCGCCAGCAGTCCAAGCGGGCCCCCTGGGGAGGAGACCCAGTACTTC.

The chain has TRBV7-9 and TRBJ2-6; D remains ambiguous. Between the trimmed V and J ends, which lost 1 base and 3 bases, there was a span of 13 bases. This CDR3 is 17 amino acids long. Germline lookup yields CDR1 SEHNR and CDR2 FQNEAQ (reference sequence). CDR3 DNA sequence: TGTGCCAGCAGCTTAGGCAGGTTTGAAAGTGGGGCCAACGTCCTGACTTTC. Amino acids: CASSLGRFESGANVLTF.

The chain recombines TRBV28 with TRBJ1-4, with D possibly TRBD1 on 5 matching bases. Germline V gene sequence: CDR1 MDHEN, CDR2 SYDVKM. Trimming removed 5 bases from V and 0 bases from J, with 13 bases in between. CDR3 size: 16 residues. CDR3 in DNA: TGTGCCAGCAGTCTCGGGACTTGGGCAACTAATGAAAAACTGTTTTTT. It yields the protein CASSLGTWATNEKLFF.